The rows below give T cell receptor beta chains drawn from one sample of a study of cytomegalovirus exposure and HLA in healthy donors. Repertoires were generated with immunoSEQ multiplex PCR, while TCRdb's copy carries only in-frame clones and drops some. Among about 160,000 clones, 80% were seen once, and the ten largest hold around 1.3%. Sequenced: PBMCs. These receptor sequences come from a woman aged 50 to 60 in good health and CMV-seronegative. Each CDR3 is given with its conserved first and last residue. D genes are given only for firm matches. Some rows have no size entry. The others give once, few or many, or a class for an expanded clone.

J	D	V	size	DNA	CDR3
TRBJ2-1	NA	TRBV7-2	NA	TGTGCCAGCAGCTTAGTTTTCGGGTCTCGATGGAACAATGAGCAGTTCTTC	CASSLVFGSRWNNEQFF
TRBJ1-1	NA	TRBV29-1	NA	TGCAGCGTTGATACGGGGGACACTGAAGCTTTCTTT	CSVDTGDTEAFF
TRBJ1-5	TRBD1	TRBV7-3	NA	TGTGCCAGCAGCCCAAGACAGGGCGGGAATCAGCCCCAGCATTTT	CASSPRQGGNQPQHF
TRBJ2-2	TRBD1	TRBV6-5	NA	TGTGCCAGCAGGAGACAGGGGTGGGGCACCGGGGAGCTGTTTTTT	CASRRQGWGTGELFF
TRBJ2-7	NA	TRBV7-2	NA	TGTGCCAGCAGCTATCTCGGGGGCTCCTACGAGCAGTACTTC	CASSYLGGSYEQYF
TRBJ1-3	NA	TRBV11-3	few	TGTGCCAGCAGCTTAGGACAGGTGAACTCTGGAAACACCATATATTTT	CASSLGQVNSGNTIYF
TRBJ2-1	NA	TRBV7-3	NA	TGTTCCAGCAGCTACGGAGGTAAGGAGCAGTTCTTC	CSSSYGGKEQFF
TRBJ2-7	NA	TRBV4-3	NA	TGCGCCAGCAGCCAAGTCGTGGGGGCTGGATATTACGAGCAGTACTTC	CASSQVVGAGYYEQYF
TRBJ2-7	NA	TRBV30	NA	TGTGCCTGGAGCCTTAGCGGCAGGAGCTCCTACGAGCAGTACTTC	CAWSLSGRSSYEQYF
TRBJ2-3	TRBD2	TRBV25-1	once	TGTGCCAGCAGAGAAGCGGGACTAGCCCCTTCAGATACGCAGTATTTT	CASREAGLAPSDTQYF
TRBJ1-2	NA	TRBV4-3	NA	TGCGCCAGCAGCCAATCTGGGTCAGCGTGGAGTTATGGCTACACCTTC	CASSQSGSAWSYGYTF
TRBJ2-7	NA	TRBV27	NA	TGTGCCAGCAGTCCCGGGGGTATAGCCCGACCGGGGGAGCAGTACTTC	CASSPGGIARPGEQYF
TRBJ1-2	TRBD1	TRBV19	NA	TGTGCCAGTAGTATCGGGACAGTAGGCTACACCTTC	CASSIGTVGYTF
TRBJ2-2	TRBD2	TRBV7-9	NA	TGTTCCAGCAGCAACGGACTAGCCGGGGAGCTGTTTTTT	CSSSNGLAGELFF
TRBJ1-2	NA	TRBV27	NA	TGTGCCAGCACCCCGGCGGGGACGGGCTATGGCTACACCTTC	CASTPAGTGYGYTF
TRBJ2-7	NA	TRBV4-1	NA	TGCGCCAGCAGCCGCTCTGGGGCCGCCGGCGAGCAGTACTTC	CASSRSGAAGEQYF
TRBJ1-5	NA	TRBV28	NA	TGTGCCAGCAACTCTCCCAATCAGCCCCAGCATTTT	CASNSPNQPQHF
TRBJ1-2	TRBD1	TRBV19	NA	TGTGCCAGTAGTATACCTGGGACAGAGGACGGAGGCTACACCTTC	CASSIPGTEDGGYTF
TRBJ2-7	TRBD1	TRBV5-4	NA	TGTGCCAGCAGCTTGGGACAGGGGGTATCCCCCAGCGAGCAGTACTTC	CASSLGQGVSPSEQYF
TRBJ1-2	NA	TRBV28	NA	TGTGCCAGCAGTTTAAACGGCTATGGCTACACCTTC	CASSLNGYGYTF
TRBJ2-7	TRBD1	TRBV27	NA	TGTGCCAGCAGTTTAGCAAAGACCGGGACAGGGGCGATCGAGCAGTACTTC	CASSLAKTGTGAIEQYF
TRBJ1-5	NA	TRBV4-2	once	TGTGCCAGCAGCCGCAGATATAGCAATCAGCCCCAGCATTTT	CASSRRYSNQPQHF
TRBJ2-5	TRBD1	TRBV6-5	NA	TGTGCCAGCAGAGCCCGGGGACAGCGTGAGACCCAGTACTTC	CASRARGQRETQYF
TRBJ2-5	TRBD1	TRBV4-2	NA	TGTGCCAGCAGCCAAAGTTCGGGCAGGGGGCAAGAGACCCAGTACTTC	CASSQSSGRGQETQYF
TRBJ2-1	TRBD2	TRBV6-5	NA	TGTGCCAGCATCGCCCTAGCGGGAGGTCACAATGGGCAGTTCTTC	CASIALAGGHNGQFF
TRBJ1-4	TRBD1	TRBV28	NA	TGTGCCAGCAGTTTATTCTCCGTGACAGGGGGGAGGGAAAAACTGTTTTTT	CASSLFSVTGGREKLFF
TRBJ2-1	TRBD1	TRBV4-3	NA	TGCGCCAGCAGCCAAGATGGACAGGGAGGCTACAATGAGCAGTTCTTC	CASSQDGQGGYNEQFF
TRBJ2-1	TRBD2	TRBV28	NA	TGTGCCAGCAGTTCGTTAGCGGGAGGACACAATGAGCAGTTCTTC	CASSSLAGGHNEQFF
TRBJ2-7	NA	TRBV5-1	NA	TGCGCCAGCAGCTTGGGTGCTAGGAACGAGCAGTACTTC	CASSLGARNEQYF
TRBJ1-4	NA	TRBV14	NA	TGTGCCAGCAGTCTGACACCTGCAACTAATGAAAAACTGTTTTTT	CASSLTPATNEKLFF
TRBJ2-1	NA	TRBV28	NA	TGTGCCAGCAGCGAACAGGCGCTCGTTGAGCAGTTCTTC	CASSEQALVEQFF
TRBJ2-5	NA	TRBV5-1	NA	TGCGCCAGCAAACCCTTACTAAACCAAGAGACCCAGTACTTC	CASKPLLNQETQYF
TRBJ2-1	TRBD2	TRBV7-8	few	TGTGCCAGCAGCGGACGACTAGCGGGATCCTACAATGAGCAGTTCTTC	CASSGRLAGSYNEQFF
TRBJ2-7	NA	TRBV19	NA	TGTGCCAGTAGTATAGGTCCGAGCCCCTACGAGCAGTACTTC	CASSIGPSPYEQYF
TRBJ1-1	NA	TRBV19	NA	TGTGCCAGTAGTATTGAGGAGGGTCCGAACACTGAAGCTTTCTTT	CASSIEEGPNTEAFF
TRBJ2-3	TRBD2	TRBV18	NA	TGTGCCAGCTCGCCGCTAGCGGGAGGCACGCCAGATACGCAGTATTTT	CASSPLAGGTPDTQYF
TRBJ2-7	NA	TRBV27	few	TGTGCCAGCAGTACCCGGGACTTTAACTACGAGCAGTACTTC	CASSTRDFNYEQYF
TRBJ2-1	TRBD2	TRBV11-3	NA	TGTGCCAGCAGCTTAGGACGGACTAGCGGGAGGTCGGGCGATGAGCAGTTCTTC	CASSLGRTSGRSGDEQFF
TRBJ2-5	NA	TRBV6-5	few	TGTGCCAGCAGTTACTCGAGGGCTTTTCAAGAGACCCAGTACTTC	CASSYSRAFQETQYF
TRBJ2-1	TRBD2	TRBV5-6	NA	TGTGCCAGCAGCTTGGTGACTAGCGGGACCAATGAGCAGTTCTTC	CASSLVTSGTNEQFF